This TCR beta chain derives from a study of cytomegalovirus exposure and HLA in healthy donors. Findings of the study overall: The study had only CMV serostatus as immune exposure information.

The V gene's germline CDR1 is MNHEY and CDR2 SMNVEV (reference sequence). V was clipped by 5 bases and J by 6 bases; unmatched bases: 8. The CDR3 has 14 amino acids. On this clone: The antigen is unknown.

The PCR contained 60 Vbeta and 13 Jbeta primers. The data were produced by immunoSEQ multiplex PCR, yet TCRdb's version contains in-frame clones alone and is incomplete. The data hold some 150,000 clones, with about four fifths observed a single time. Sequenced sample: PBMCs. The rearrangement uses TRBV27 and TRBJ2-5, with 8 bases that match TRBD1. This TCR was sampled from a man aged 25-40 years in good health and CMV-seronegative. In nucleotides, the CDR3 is TGTGCCAGCAGTCGGGGGCAGGGGGCAAAGACCCAGTACTTC. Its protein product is CASSRGQGAKTQYF.